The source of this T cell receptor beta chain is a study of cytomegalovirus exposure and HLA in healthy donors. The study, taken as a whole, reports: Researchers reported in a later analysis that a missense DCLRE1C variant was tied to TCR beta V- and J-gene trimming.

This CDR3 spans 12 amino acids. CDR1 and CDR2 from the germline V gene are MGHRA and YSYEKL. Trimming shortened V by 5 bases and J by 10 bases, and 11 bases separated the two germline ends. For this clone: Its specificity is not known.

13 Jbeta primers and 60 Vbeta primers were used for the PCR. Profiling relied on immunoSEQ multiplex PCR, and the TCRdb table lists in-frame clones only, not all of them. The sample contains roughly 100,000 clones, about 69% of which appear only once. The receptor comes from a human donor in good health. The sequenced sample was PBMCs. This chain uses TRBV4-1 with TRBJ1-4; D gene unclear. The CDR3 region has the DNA TGCGCCAGCAGCAGGAGGGATGGAAAACTGTTTTTT. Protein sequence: CASSRRDGKLFF.